This T cell receptor beta chain was sequenced for a study of blood T cell repertoires in COVID-19. Study as a whole: The samples span acute and convalescent COVID-19 from the United States, Italy and Spain. T cells, B-cell-depleted T cells, or PBMCs supplied cDNA or gDNA.

In the authors' workflow: For nucleated cells, counts were estimated from reference gene primer amplification. Assay used: immunoSEQ multiplex PCR; TCRdb lists only in-frame clones, some missing. That table furnishes V, J and clone size, whereas the DNA furnished D and trimming. The profile shows about 410,000 clones, 86% of them singletons. The CDR3 loop spans 16 amino acids. The V gene end was trimmed by 5 bases and the J gene end by 7 bases; junction bases not matched to a gene: 6. From germline, CDR1 is SGHVS and CDR2 FQNEAQ. The chain joins TRBV7-8 to TRBJ2-2, with 14 nucleotides matching TRBD2. The receptor comes from a woman younger than 45 with active or convalescent COVID-19. Material: peripheral blood. The CDR3 is CASSIRTSGRYGELFF. For the CDR3, the DNA is TGTGCCAGCAGCATCAGGACTAGCGGGAGGTACGGGGAGCTGTTTTTT.